This T cell receptor beta chain appears in the sequencing data of a study of glioma-infiltrating T cells after dendritic cell vaccination. The wider study: Patients received autologous tumor lysate-pulsed dendritic cell vaccination between about 2003 and 2013.

The table came from immunoSEQ multiplex PCR; TCRdb's copy has only in-frame clones and leaves some out. The sample has about 92,000 clones, under 90% seen once. CDR1 is SGHDT, CDR2 YYEEEE, per germline. The CDR3 loop spans 17 amino acids. V gave up 0 bases and J gave up 1 base; unmatched junction bases: 8. The origin of this receptor is a human donor with glioblastoma. Sequences were derived from blood, sampled before dendritic cell vaccination. The rearrangement links TRBV5-6 to TRBJ2-3; TRBD1 aligns across 7 bases. The CDR3 nucleotides read TGTGCCAGCAGCTTGGTTCAAGCAACAGGGGGCACAGATACGCAGTATTTT. Its translation: CASSLVQATGGTDTQYF.